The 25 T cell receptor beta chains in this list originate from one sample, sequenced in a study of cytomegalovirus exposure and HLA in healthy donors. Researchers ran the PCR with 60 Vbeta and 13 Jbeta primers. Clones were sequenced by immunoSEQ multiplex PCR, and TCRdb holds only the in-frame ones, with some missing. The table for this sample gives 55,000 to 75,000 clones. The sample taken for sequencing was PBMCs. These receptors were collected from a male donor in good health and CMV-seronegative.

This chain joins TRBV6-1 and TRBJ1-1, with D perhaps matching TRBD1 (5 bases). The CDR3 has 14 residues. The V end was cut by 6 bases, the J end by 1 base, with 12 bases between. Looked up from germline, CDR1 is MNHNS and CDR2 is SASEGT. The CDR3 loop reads CASSEGLQNTEAFF. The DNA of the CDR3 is TGTGCCAGCAGCGAGGGACTCCAGAACACTGAAGCTTTCTTT.

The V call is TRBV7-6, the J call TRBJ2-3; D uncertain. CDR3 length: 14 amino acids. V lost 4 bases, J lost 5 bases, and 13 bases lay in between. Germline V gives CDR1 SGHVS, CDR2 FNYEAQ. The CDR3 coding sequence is TGTGCCAGCAGCTCCCGGGTTCCTAGAGATACGCAGTATTTT. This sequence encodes CASSSRVPRDTQYF.

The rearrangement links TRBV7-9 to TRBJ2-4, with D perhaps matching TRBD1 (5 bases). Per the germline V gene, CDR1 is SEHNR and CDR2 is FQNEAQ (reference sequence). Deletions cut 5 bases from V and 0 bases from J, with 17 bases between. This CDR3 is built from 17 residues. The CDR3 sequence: CASSVGQGGLAKNIQYF. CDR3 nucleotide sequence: TGTGCCAGCAGCGTAGGTCAGGGTGGGCTAGCCAAAAACATTCAGTACTTC. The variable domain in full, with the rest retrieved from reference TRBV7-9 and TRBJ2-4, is DTGVSQNPRHKITKRGQNVTFRCDPISEHNRLYWYRQTLGQGPEFLTYFQNEAQLEKSRLLSDRFSAERPKGSFSTLEIQRTEQGDSAMYLCASSVGQGGLAKNIQYFGAGTRLSVL.

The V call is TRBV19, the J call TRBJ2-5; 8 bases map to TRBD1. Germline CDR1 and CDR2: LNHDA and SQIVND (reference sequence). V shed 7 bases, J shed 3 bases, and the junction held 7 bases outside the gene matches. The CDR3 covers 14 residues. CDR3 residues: CASNAWDRKETQYF. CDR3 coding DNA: TGTGCCAGTAATGCATGGGACAGGAAAGAGACCCAGTACTTC.

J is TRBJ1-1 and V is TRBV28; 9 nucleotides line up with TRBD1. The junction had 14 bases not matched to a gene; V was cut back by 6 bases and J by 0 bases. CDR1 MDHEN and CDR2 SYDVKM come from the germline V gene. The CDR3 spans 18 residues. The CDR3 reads CASSRIRDRVALNTEAFF. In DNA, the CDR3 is TGTGCCAGCAGCAGGATCCGGGACAGGGTGGCCTTGAACACTGAAGCTTTCTTT.

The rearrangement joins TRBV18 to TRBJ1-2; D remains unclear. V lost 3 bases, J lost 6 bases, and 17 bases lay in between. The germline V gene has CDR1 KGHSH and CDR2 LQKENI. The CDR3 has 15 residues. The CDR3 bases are TGTGCCAGCTCACCCCTCACAAGCGGTGGGCATGGCTACACCTTC. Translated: CASSPLTSGGHGYTF. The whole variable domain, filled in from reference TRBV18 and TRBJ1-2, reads NAGVMQNPRHLVRRRGQEARLRCSPMKGHSHVYWYRQLPEEGLKFMVYLQKENIIDESGMPKERFSAEFPKEGPSILRIQQVVRGDSAAYFCASSPLTSGGHGYTFGSGTRLTVV.

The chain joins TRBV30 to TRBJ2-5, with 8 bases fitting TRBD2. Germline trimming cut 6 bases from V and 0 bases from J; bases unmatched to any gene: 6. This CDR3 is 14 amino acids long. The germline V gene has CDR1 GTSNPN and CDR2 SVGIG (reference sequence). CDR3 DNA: TGTGCCTGTGAAACTAGCGGAGACCAAGAGACCCAGTACTTC. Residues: CACETSGDQETQYF.

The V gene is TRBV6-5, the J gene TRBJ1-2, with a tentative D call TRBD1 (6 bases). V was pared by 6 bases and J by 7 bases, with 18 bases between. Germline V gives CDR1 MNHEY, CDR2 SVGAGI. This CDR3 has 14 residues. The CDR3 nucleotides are TGTGCCAGCAGACTACTAATAGGGGGTTTTGGCTACACCTTC. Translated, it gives CASRLLIGGFGYTF.

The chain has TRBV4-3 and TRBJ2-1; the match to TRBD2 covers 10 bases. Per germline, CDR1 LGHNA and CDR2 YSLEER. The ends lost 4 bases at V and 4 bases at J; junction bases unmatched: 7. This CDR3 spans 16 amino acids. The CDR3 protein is CASSPSQRGGYNEQFF. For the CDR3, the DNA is TGCGCCAGCAGCCCGAGTCAGCGGGGGGGATACAATGAGCAGTTCTTC.

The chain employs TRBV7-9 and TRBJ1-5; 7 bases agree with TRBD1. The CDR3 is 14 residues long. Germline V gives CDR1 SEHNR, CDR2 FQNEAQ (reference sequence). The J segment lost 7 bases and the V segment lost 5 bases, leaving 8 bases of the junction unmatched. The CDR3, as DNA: TGTGCCAGCAGCCTAGGGCAGGGGGGACAGCCCCAGCATTTT. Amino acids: CASSLGQGGQPQHF.

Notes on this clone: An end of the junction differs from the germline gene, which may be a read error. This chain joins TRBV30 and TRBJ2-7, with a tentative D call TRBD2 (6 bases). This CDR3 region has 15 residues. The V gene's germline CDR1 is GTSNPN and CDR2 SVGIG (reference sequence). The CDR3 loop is CAGSVSGGVAYEQYF. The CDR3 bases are TGTGCCGGGAGTGTTAGTGGAGGGGTGGCCTACGAGCAGTACTTC.

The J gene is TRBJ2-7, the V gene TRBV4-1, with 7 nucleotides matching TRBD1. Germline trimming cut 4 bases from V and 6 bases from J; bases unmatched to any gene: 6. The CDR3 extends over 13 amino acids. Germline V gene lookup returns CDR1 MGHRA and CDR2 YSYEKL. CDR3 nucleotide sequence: TGCGCCAGCAGCCGAACTACAGGGGCCGAGCAGTACTTC. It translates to CASSRTTGAEQYF.

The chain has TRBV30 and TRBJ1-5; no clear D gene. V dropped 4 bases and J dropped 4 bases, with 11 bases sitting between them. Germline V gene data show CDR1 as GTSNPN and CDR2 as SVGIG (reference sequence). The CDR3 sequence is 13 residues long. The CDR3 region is CAWNVGGNQPQHF. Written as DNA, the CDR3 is TGTGCCTGGAACGTCGGCGGAAATCAGCCCCAGCATTTT.

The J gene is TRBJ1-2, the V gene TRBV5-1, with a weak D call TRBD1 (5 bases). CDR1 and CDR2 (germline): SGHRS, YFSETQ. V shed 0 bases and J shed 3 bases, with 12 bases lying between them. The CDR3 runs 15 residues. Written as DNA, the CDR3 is TGCGCCAGCAGCTTGGAGGGGCAGCCATACTATGGCTACACCTTC. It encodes CASSLEGQPYYGYTF.

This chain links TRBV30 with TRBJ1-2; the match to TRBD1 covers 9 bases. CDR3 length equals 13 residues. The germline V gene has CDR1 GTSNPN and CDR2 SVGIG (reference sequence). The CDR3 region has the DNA TGTGTCCTGGACCTGGGACAGGGTTTGAGCTACACCTTC. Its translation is CVLDLGQGLSYTF.

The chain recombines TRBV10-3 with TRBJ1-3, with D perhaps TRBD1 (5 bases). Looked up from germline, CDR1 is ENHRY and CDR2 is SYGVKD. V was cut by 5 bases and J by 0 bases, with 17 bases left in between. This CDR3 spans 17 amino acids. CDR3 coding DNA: TGTGCCATCAGTAGACGCCAGGGCTCGGACTCTGGAAACACCATATATTTT. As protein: CAISRRQGSDSGNTIYF.

The CDR3 bases are TGTGCCAGTGGACAGGGGTCCGCCGGTGTGGGAAACACCATATATTTT. The encoded protein is CASGQGSAGVGNTIYF. V and J are TRBV9 and TRBJ1-3; 9 bases match TRBD1. The CDR3 sequence is 16 residues long. From germline, CDR1 is SGDLS and CDR2 YYNGEE. The V gene end was trimmed by 8 bases and the J gene end by 4 bases; junction bases not matched to a gene: 13.

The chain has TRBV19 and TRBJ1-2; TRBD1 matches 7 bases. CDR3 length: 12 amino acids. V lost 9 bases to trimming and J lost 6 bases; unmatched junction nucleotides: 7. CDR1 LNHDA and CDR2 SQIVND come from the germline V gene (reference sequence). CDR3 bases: TGTGCCAGCCATGACAGGGTTAATGGCTACACCTTC. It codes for CASHDRVNGYTF. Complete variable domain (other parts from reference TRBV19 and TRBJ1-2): DGGITQSPKYLFRKEGQNVTLSCEQNLNHDAMYWYRQDPGQGLRLIYYSQIVNDFQKGDIAEGYSVSREKKESFPLTVTSAQKNPTAFYLCASHDRVNGYTFGSGTRLTVV.

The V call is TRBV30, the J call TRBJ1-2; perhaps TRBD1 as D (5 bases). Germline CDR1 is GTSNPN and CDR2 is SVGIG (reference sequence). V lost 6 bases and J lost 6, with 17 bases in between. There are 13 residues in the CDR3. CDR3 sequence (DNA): TGTGCCTGTAGGCGCGGGGCTGATGATGGCTACACCTTC. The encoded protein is CACRRGADDGYTF.

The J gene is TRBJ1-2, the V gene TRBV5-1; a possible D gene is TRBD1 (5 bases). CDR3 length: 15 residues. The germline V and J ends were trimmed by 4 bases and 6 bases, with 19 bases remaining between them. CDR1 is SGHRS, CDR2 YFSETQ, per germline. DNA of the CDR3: TGCGCCAGCAGCCCGGTAGGCGGGGCGGGTGATGGCTACACCTTC. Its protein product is CASSPVGGAGDGYTF.

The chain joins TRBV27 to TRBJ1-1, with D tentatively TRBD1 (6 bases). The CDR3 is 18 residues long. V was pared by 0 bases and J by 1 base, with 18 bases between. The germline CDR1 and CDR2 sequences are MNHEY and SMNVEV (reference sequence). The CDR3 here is CASSLSPGWGGANTEAFF. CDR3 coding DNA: TGTGCCAGCAGTTTATCGCCCGGGTGGGGGGGGGCGAACACTGAAGCTTTCTTT.

The CDR3, as DNA: TGTGCCAGCAAGGGACACAAAGAGACCCAGTACTTC. This translates into CASKGHKETQYF. The chain joins TRBV2 to TRBJ2-5; D might be TRBD1 (6 bases). CDR1 and CDR2 (germline): SNHLY, FYNNEI. V was shortened by 7 bases and J by 3 bases, with 9 bases between the two germline ends. The length of the CDR3 is 12 residues.

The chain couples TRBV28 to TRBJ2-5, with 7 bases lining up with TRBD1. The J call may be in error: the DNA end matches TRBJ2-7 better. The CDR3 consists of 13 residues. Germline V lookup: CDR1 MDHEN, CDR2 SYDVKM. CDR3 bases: TGTGCCAGCAGTTCATCACAGGGGTCCGAGCAGTACTTC. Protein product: CASSSSQGSEQYF.

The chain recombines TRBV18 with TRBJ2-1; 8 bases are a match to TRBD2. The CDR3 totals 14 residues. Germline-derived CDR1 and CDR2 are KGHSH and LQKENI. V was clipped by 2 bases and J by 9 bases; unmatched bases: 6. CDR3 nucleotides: TGTGCCAGCTCACCAAGACTAGCGCCGAGTGAGCAGTTCTTC. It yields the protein CASSPRLAPSEQFF.

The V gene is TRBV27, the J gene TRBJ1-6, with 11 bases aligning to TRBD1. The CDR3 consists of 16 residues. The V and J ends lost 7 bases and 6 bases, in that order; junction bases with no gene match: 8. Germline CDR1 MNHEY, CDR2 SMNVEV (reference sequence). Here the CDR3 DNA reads TGTGCCAGCACACCCGGACAGGGGGCGCGTAATTCACCCCTCCACTTT. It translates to CASTPGQGARNSPLHF.